The rows below give T cell receptor beta chains drawn from one sample of a study of cytotoxic CD8 clonotypes in ibrutinib-treated CLL. Sequencing was performed with immunoSEQ multiplex PCR; in TCRdb, only in-frame clones are kept and a portion is missing. Among approximately 320,000 clones listed, roughly 70% were seen once. This material consisted of PBMCs, taken after 36 months of ibrutinib treatment. The source is a human donor with chronic lymphocytic leukemia. Each CDR3 is given with its conserved first and last residue. A D gene is named only where the DNA matches it firmly. Size is omitted from some rows. Given values are once, few, many or a class for expanded clones.

>-|once|TRBV4-1|TRBJ2-7
CASSQAPGANYEQYF
TGCGCCAGCAGCCAAGCCCCAGGGGCCAACTACGAGCAGTACTTC
>-|few|TRBV5-1|TRBJ1-2
CASSLIAGSGYTF
TGCGCCAGCAGCTTGATTGCGGGGAGCGGCTACACCTTC
>-|-|TRBV7-3|TRBJ1-1
CASSVTGTSEAFF
TGTGCCAGCAGCGTTACAGGGACCTCTGAAGCTTTCTTT
>-|-|TRBV28|TRBJ2-7
CASSLSARVLYEQYF
TGTGCCAGCAGCCTCTCCGCCAGGGTTTTGTACGAGCAGTACTTC
>-|-|TRBV4-1|TRBJ2-3
CASSLVSTDTQYF
TGCGCCAGCAGCCTGGTGTCCACAGATACGCAGTATTTT
>-|-|TRBV21-1|TRBJ2-5
CASSPDRGKSVTQYF
TGTGCCAGCAGCCCGGACAGGGGAAAATCAGTGACCCAGTACTTC
>-|-|TRBV12-5|TRBJ2-2
CASGPTFAANTGELFF
TGTGCTAGTGGTCCCACGTTTGCGGCGAACACCGGGGAGCTGTTTTTT
>TRBD1|-|TRBV19|TRBJ1-2
CASKNRGSNYGYTF
TGTGCCAGTAAGAACAGGGGTTCTAACTATGGCTACACCTTC
>-|-|TRBV10-3|TRBJ2-5
CAISEGAGREETQYF
TGTGCCATCAGTGAGGGGGCCGGACGTGAGGAGACCCAGTACTTC
>TRBD1|-|TRBV15|TRBJ2-2
CATRAGTGNTGELFF
TGTGCCACCAGGGCCGGGACAGGAAACACCGGGGAGCTGTTTTTT
>TRBD2|-|TRBV6-6|TRBJ2-1
CASSRTLADYNEQFF
TGTGCCAGCAGTCGTACACTAGCGGACTACAATGAGCAGTTCTTC
>TRBD1|-|TRBV18|TRBJ2-7
CASSPPGQGRYEQYF
TGTGCCAGCTCACCACCCGGACAGGGAAGGTACGAGCAGTACTTC
>-|few|TRBV18|TRBJ2-3
CASSPPSGGRKTDTQYF
TGTGCCAGCTCACCACCGTCCGGCGGGCGGAAGACAGATACGCAGTATTTT
>-|-|TRBV2|TRBJ2-1
CASAKMGTDNEQFF
TGTGCCAGCGCAAAGATGGGAACGGACAATGAGCAGTTCTTC
>TRBD2|-|TRBV27|TRBJ2-2
CASSPLGLAGAGELFF
TGTGCCAGCAGCCCGCTCGGACTAGCGGGAGCCGGGGAGCTGTTTTTT
>-|-|TRBV7-9|TRBJ1-5
CASSSPGPGNQPQHF
TGTGCCAGCAGCTCGCCTGGGCCCGGGAATCAGCCCCAGCATTTT
>-|-|TRBV2|TRBJ1-1
CASSVSGATEAFF
TGTGCCAGCAGTGTTTCCGGGGCGACTGAAGCTTTCTTT
>TRBD2|once|TRBV5-1|TRBJ2-1
CASSISSSGGPSSYNEQFF
TGCGCCAGCAGCATCAGTTCTAGCGGGGGTCCCAGCTCCTACAATGAGCAGTTCTTC